This T cell receptor beta chain was identified in a study of shared clonotypes between healthy human individuals. This CDR3 contains 15 residues. Germline V lookup: CDR1 KGHSH, CDR2 LQKENI. Between the trimmed V and J ends, which lost 4 bases and 1 base, there was a span of 10 bases. Of note for this clone: Its antigen is not known.

Study conclusions and caveats: Naive subsets, compared against memory subsets, generally had larger estimated richness values. Measured sharing among donors was expected to vary with sequencing depth.

Libraries were prepared by immunoSEQ multiplex PCR; TCRdb keeps only in-frame clonotypes and omits some of them. The data show about 2.4 million clones, with roughly 93% seen just once and about 0.38% held by the top ten. The authors divided CD4+ cells into CD45RA+ naive and CD45RA-negative memory subsets. This receptor was obtained from a man aged 18 to 29 in good health. Some clones in this sample may be carry-over from other donors' samples. This chain connects TRBV18 to TRBJ2-2; D is perhaps TRBD1 or TRBD2 (5 bases each). Sequencing was carried out using naive CD4+ T cells from PBMCs. The subset denotes: CD45RA+ positively selected. CDR3 sequence (DNA): TGTGCCAGCTCACGACTACAGGTGAACACCGGGGAGCTGTTTTTT. Its protein product is CASSRLQVNTGELFF. Combining the CDR3 with reference TRBV18 and TRBJ2-2 gives the whole variable domain NAGVMQNPRHLVRRRGQEARLRCSPMKGHSHVYWYRQLPEEGLKFMVYLQKENIIDESGMPKERFSAEFPKEGPSILRIQQVVRGDSAAYFCASSRLQVNTGELFFGEGSRLTVL.